This TCR beta chain was sequenced during a study of T cell changes during pregnancy in multiple sclerosis. This clone has a single count. Repertoires were generated with immunoSEQ multiplex PCR, while TCRdb's copy carries only in-frame clones and drops some. The data contain about 29,000 clones, about 89% of them singletons. The sequencing here drew on CD8+ T cells from peripheral blood mononuclear cells, taken after pregnancy. This TCR was recovered from a female donor with multiple sclerosis, enrolled in a pregnancy study.

The CDR3 reads CASSLTDEINQPQHF. CDR3 bases: TGTGCCAGCAGCTTGACAGACGAGATCAATCAGCCCCAGCATTTT. The chain has TRBV5-8 and TRBJ1-5; D gene ambiguous. Germline CDR1 reads SGHTS; CDR2 reads YDEGEE. Trimming took 1 base from V and 3 from J, leaving 11 bases between them. The CDR3 length is 15 residues.